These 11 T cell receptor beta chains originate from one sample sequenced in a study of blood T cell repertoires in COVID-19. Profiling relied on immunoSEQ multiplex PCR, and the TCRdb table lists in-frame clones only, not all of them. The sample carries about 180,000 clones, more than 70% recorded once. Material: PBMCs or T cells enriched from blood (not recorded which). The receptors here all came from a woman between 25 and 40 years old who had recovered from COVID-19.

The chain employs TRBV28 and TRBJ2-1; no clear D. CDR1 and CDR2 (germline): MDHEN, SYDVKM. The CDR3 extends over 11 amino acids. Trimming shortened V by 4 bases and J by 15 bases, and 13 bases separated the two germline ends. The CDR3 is CASSSRSGPFF. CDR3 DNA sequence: TGTGCCAGCAGTTCACGATCGGGTCCGTTCTTC.

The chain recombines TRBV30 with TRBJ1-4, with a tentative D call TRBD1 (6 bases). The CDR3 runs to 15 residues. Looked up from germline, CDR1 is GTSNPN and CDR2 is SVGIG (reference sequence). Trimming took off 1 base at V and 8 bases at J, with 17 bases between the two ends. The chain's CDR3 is CAWSAGTPRGEKLFF. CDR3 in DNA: TGTGCCTGGAGTGCGGGGACACCGAGGGGGGAAAAACTGTTTTTT.

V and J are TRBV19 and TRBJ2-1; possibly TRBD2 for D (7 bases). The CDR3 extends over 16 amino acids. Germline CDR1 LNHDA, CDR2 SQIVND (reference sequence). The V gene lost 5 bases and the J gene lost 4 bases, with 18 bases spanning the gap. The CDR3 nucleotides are TGTGCCAGTAGTGTTCCGGGGGGCGAAGGGTACAATGAGCAGTTCTTC. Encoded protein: CASSVPGGEGYNEQFF. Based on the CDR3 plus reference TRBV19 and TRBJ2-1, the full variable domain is DGGITQSPKYLFRKEGQNVTLSCEQNLNHDAMYWYRQDPGQGLRLIYYSQIVNDFQKGDIAEGYSVSREKKESFPLTVTSAQKNPTAFYLCASSVPGGEGYNEQFFGPGTRLTVL.

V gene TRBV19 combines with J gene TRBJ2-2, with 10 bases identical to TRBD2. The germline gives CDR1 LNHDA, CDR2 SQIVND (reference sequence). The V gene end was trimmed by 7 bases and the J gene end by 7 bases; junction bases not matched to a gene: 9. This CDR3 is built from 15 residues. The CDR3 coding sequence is TGTGCCAGTAAAGGAGCGGGAGGGAGAGGCGGGGAGCTGTTTTTT. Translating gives CASKGAGGRGGELFF. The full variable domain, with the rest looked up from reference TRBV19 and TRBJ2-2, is DGGITQSPKYLFRKEGQNVTLSCEQNLNHDAMYWYRQDPGQGLRLIYYSQIVNDFQKGDIAEGYSVSREKKESFPLTVTSAQKNPTAFYLCASKGAGGRGGELFFGEGSRLTVL.

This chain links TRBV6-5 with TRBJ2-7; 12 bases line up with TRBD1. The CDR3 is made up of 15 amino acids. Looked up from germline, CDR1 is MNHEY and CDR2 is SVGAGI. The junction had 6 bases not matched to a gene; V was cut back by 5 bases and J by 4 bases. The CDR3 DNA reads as TGTGCCAGCAGTACGGGACAGGGGGCGTTTTACGAGCAGTACTTC. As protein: CASSTGQGAFYEQYF.

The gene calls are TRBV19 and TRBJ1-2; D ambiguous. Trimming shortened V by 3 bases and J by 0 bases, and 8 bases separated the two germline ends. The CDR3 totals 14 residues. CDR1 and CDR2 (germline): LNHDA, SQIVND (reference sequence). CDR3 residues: CASSIRGANYGYTF. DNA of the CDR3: TGTGCCAGTAGTATCCGGGGAGCTAACTATGGCTACACCTTC. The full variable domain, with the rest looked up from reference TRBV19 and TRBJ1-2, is DGGITQSPKYLFRKEGQNVTLSCEQNLNHDAMYWYRQDPGQGLRLIYYSQIVNDFQKGDIAEGYSVSREKKESFPLTVTSAQKNPTAFYLCASSIRGANYGYTFGSGTRLTVV.

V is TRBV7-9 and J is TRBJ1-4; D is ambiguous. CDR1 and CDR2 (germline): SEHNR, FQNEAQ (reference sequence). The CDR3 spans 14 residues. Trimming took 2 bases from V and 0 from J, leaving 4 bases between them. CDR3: CASSLLSTNEKLFF. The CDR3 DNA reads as TGTGCCAGCAGCTTACTATCAACTAATGAAAAACTGTTTTTT.

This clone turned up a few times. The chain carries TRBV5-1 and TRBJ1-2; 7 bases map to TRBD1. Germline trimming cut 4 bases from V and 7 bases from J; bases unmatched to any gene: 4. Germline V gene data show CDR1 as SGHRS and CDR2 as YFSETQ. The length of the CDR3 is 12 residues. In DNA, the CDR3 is TGCGCCAGCAGCGGATACAGGGGTGGCTACACCTTC. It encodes CASSGYRGGYTF.

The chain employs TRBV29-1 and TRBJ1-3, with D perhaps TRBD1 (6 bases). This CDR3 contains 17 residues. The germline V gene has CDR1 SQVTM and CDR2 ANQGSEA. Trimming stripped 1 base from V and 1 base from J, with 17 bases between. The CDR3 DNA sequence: TGCAGCGTTGAAGGGGACGGGGGGGCCTTTTCTGGAAACACCATATATTTT. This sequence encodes CSVEGDGGAFSGNTIYF.

The CDR3 bases are TGTGCCAGCAGCTACCCGCAGACAGGGCCAAGGGGCTACACCTTC. Protein sequence: CASSYPQTGPRGYTF. This chain connects TRBV5-4 to TRBJ1-2; TRBD1 aligns across 7 bases. CDR3 size: 15 residues. The germline gives CDR1 SGHNT, CDR2 YYREEE (reference sequence). The V and J ends lost 3 bases and 8 bases, in that order; junction bases with no gene match: 13.

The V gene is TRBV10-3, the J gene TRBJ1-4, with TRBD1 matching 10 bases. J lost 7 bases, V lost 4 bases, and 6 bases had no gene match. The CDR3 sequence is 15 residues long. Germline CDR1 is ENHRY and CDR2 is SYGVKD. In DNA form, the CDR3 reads TGTGCCATCAGTGCGGCGGGACAGGGGACTGAAAAACTGTTTTTT. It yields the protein CAISAAGQGTEKLFF.